These T cell receptor beta chains were read from a single sample in a study of T-cell memory formation after mild COVID-19. TCRdb re-called the 5' RACE reads with MiXCR, one entry per CDR3 protein. The sample shows 300,000 to 350,000 distinct CDR3 sequences, roughly 13% of them seen only once. Sequencing was performed on PBMCs or a T cell subset sorted from them (not recorded which). The receptors were gathered from a man aged 18 to 29 who had mild COVID-19 (a few samples of this study predate the infection). Cell type and time point are not known. Each CDR3 is given without its conserved first and last residue. The order of the fields is D gene, J gene, V gene, CDR3 protein. A D gene is named only where the DNA matches it firmly.

>.|TRBJ2-1|TRBV5-1
ASSFGNSYNEQF
>.|TRBJ2-2|TRBV27
ASSYYLDSGELF
>TRBD1|TRBJ2-5|TRBV5-6
ASRHDRDPLGTQY
>TRBD2|TRBJ2-3|TRBV5-1
ASSLERGLTDTQY
>.|TRBJ2-3|TRBV11-2
ASSTAITDTQY
>.|TRBJ1-2|TRBV3-1
ASSQEAGQTDYGYT
>TRBD1|TRBJ2-7|TRBV5-1
ASGRTGPYEQY
>.|TRBJ2-1|TRBV12-3/TRBV12-4
ASTPSGRDNEQF
>.|TRBJ1-1|TRBV5-1
ASSWPSGQSMNTEAF
>.|TRBJ1-6|TRBV7-9
ASSLPGLASSSPLH
>.|TRBJ1-1|TRBV25-1
ASSEVGTVAF
>.|TRBJ2-6|TRBV12-3/TRBV12-4
ASSLWGGGANVLT
>.|TRBJ1-1|TRBV7-9
ASSSAGFFSGVVTEAF